This entry lists 25 T cell receptor beta chains sequenced from one sample in a study of T cell repertoires in ileal Crohn's disease. Sequencing was performed with immunoSEQ multiplex PCR; in TCRdb, only in-frame clones are kept and a portion is missing. The sample lists about 430 clones, 70% to 90% occurring once. As for time point: neoterminal ileum biopsy at postoperative endoscopy, about 6 months after surgery. Sequencing input: ileal tissue. The source is an adult with Crohn's disease.

This chain uses TRBV5-6 with TRBJ1-5; 9 bases agree with TRBD1. This CDR3 contains 18 residues. CDR1 and CDR2 from the germline V gene are SGHDT and YYEEEE. After removal of 3 bases from V and 5 bases from J, the junction contained 15 bases not matched to a gene. CDR3: CASSWGGRDRVGDQPQHF. Here the CDR3 DNA reads TGTGCCAGCAGCTGGGGGGGCCGGGACAGGGTGGGTGATCAGCCCCAGCATTTT.

J is TRBJ2-7 and V is TRBV2, with D unresolved. The germline V and J ends were trimmed by 6 bases and 6 bases, with 12 bases remaining between them. Germline lookup yields CDR1 SNHLY and CDR2 FYNNEI. The CDR3 covers 12 residues. As DNA, the CDR3 is TGTGCCAGCAGCGCCGCCCCCTCCGAGCAGTACTTC. It yields the protein CASSAAPSEQYF.

DNA of the CDR3: TGTGCCAGCGCTCTCAGGAACACTGAAGCTTTCTTT. This translates into CASALRNTEAFF. The chain recombines TRBV11-3 with TRBJ1-1; D is unresolved. V lost 8 bases and J lost 1, with 8 bases in between. CDR1 SGHNT and CDR2 YENEEA come from the germline V gene. The CDR3 consists of 12 residues.

This clone appeared a single time. The chain carries TRBV30 and TRBJ2-1; TRBD1 aligns across 10 bases. This CDR3 is 17 amino acids long. V trimming: 2 bases; J trimming: 1 base; junction bases outside the gene matches: 8. Per the germline V gene, CDR1 is GTSNPN and CDR2 is SVGIG (reference sequence). The CDR3 spells CAWSSGTGVASYNEQFF. The CDR3 DNA sequence: TGTGCCTGGAGTTCCGGGACAGGGGTAGCATCCTACAATGAGCAGTTCTTC.

The chain has TRBV7-6 and TRBJ2-1; D ambiguous. Germline CDR1 and CDR2: SGHVS and FNYEAQ. V lost 5 bases and J lost 7, with 15 bases in between. CDR3 length equals 14 residues. The CDR3 DNA reads TGTGCCAGCAGCCCCTATGCGAGCGTAAATGAGCAGTTCTTC. This encodes CASSPYASVNEQFF.

The rearrangement uses TRBV4-2 and TRBJ1-5; 8 nucleotides align to TRBD1. Germline assignment: CDR1 LGHNA and CDR2 YNFKEQ. The CDR3 runs 16 residues. V gave up 0 bases and J gave up 9 bases; unmatched junction bases: 10. The CDR3 coding sequence is TGTGCCAGCAGCCAAGAAATGGCAGGGGGCGCGTGGCCCCAGCATTTT. This translates into CASSQEMAGGAWPQHF.

The gene calls are TRBV30 and TRBJ1-3, with no clear D. Germline CDR1 is GTSNPN and CDR2 is SVGIG (reference sequence). Trimming took off 5 bases at V and 0 bases at J, with 14 bases between the two ends. This CDR3 spans 15 amino acids. CDR3 in DNA: TGTGCCTGGTCTTCGGGAGGAAGCTCTGGAAACACCATATATTTT. Its protein is CAWSSGGSSGNTIYF.

V usage is TRBV10-1 and J usage is TRBJ2-7, with D perhaps being TRBD1 or TRBD2 (5 bases each). Germline values: CDR1 WNHNN, CDR2 SYGVQD (reference sequence). There are 17 residues in the CDR3. Trimming shortened V by 0 bases and J by 7 bases, and 22 bases separated the two germline ends. The CDR3: CASSESWRQGSSGEQYV. The DNA for the CDR3 is TGCGCCAGCAGTGAGTCGTGGAGGCAGGGTTCTTCGGGGGAGCAGTACGTC.

The genes are TRBV18 and TRBJ2-5, with a tentative D call TRBD1 (5 bases). CDR3 length: 13 residues. Germline loops: CDR1 KGHSH, CDR2 LQKENI. Trimming cost V 3 bases and J 12 bases, with 17 bases left between them. CDR3 coding DNA: TGTGCCAGCTCACCGAATGACGTAGACAGAGAGTACTTC. Its translation is CASSPNDVDREYF.

The chain carries TRBV19 and TRBJ1-3; possible D gene TRBD1, 5 bases. The germline gives CDR1 LNHDA, CDR2 SQIVND (reference sequence). This CDR3 is 14 amino acids long. The V and J ends lost 4 bases and 6 bases respectively, with 13 bases between them. The DNA for the CDR3 is TGTGCCAGTAGTAAGAAGTCAGGGACAAACACCATATATTTT. This sequence encodes CASSKKSGTNTIYF.

This clone occurred once. The rearrangement joins TRBV21-1 to TRBJ1-5. TRBV21-1 is listed as a pseudogene. This CDR3 spans 16 amino acids. CDR3 loop: CASSKEEGVSNQPQHF. The CDR3 DNA reads TGTGCCAGCAGCAAAGAGGAGGGTGTAAGCAATCAGCCCCAGCATTTT.

This chain links TRBV10-1 with TRBJ1-1; 7 nucleotides match TRBD1. After removal of 2 bases from V and 10 bases from J, the junction contained 7 bases not matched to a gene. The CDR3 is 13 amino acids. The germline V gene has CDR1 WNHNN and CDR2 SYGVQD (reference sequence). The CDR3: CASSEGDSLGAFF. The CDR3 DNA sequence: TGCGCCAGCAGTGAGGGGGACAGCCTTGGAGCTTTCTTT.

The rearrangement joins TRBV4-2 to TRBJ1-3, with a possible D match to TRBD1 (5 bases). The CDR3 length is 16 residues. The V and J ends lost 2 bases and 2 bases respectively, with 13 bases between them. CDR1 and CDR2 from the germline V gene are LGHNA and YNFKEQ. The CDR3 reads CASSQSPQGTGNTIYF. CDR3 DNA sequence: TGTGCCAGCAGCCAATCCCCCCAGGGAACTGGAAACACCATATATTTT.

This rearrangement joins TRBV9 to TRBJ1-1; D gene unclear. The length of the CDR3 is 16 residues. CDR1 is SGDLS, CDR2 YYNGEE, per germline. Trimming took 8 bases from V and 2 from J, leaving 22 bases between them. The CDR3 region is CASGPFSPGLNTEAFF. The DNA for the CDR3 is TGTGCCAGTGGCCCGTTCTCTCCGGGCCTCAACACTGAAGCTTTCTTT.

Points on this clone: Its ends do not fully match the called genes, so a read error is possible. The chain carries TRBV5-5 and TRBJ2-1, with 11 bases that match TRBD2. Germline CDR1 and CDR2: SGHKS and YYEKEE (reference sequence). The CDR3 contains 14 residues. CDR3 amino acids: CVSSPLAGGNEQFF. The CDR3 coding sequence is TGTGTCAGCAGCCCTTTAGCGGGAGGGAATGAGCAGTTCTTC.

The chain recombines TRBV6-1 with TRBJ2-1; TRBD2 matches at 12 bases. V lost 2 bases to trimming and J lost 10 bases; unmatched junction nucleotides: 6. This CDR3 is built from 15 residues. The germline gives CDR1 MNHNS, CDR2 SASEGT. DNA for the CDR3: TGTGCCAGCAGTGAACTAGCGGGAGGGCCGGAGGAGCAGTTCTTC. It encodes CASSELAGGPEEQFF.

The chain links TRBV7-8 to TRBJ2-5; 15 bases align to TRBD2. The CDR3 covers 16 residues. The germline V gene has CDR1 SGHVS and CDR2 FQNEAQ. The V and J ends lost 4 bases and 5 bases, in that order; junction bases with no gene match: 5. The CDR3: CASSSGTSGRTETQYF. In nucleotides, the CDR3 is TGTGCCAGCAGCTCCGGGACTAGCGGGAGGACGGAGACCCAGTACTTC.

The rearrangement joins TRBV29-1 to TRBJ2-6, with a possible D match to TRBD1 (5 bases). Germline CDR1 reads SQVTM; CDR2 reads ANQGSEA. Trimming shortened V by 4 bases and J by 0 bases, and 10 bases separated the two germline ends. This CDR3 has 15 residues. CDR3 region: CSVAGLPSGANVLTF. The DNA of the CDR3 is TGCAGCGTTGCAGGGCTCCCCTCTGGGGCCAACGTCCTGACTTTC.

V is TRBV27 and J is TRBJ2-1; D is unclear. The ends were cut back, 4 bases at V and 0 bases at J, with 7 bases in the middle. The CDR3 runs 14 residues. Germline CDR1 is MNHEY and CDR2 is SMNVEV (reference sequence). This CDR3 reads CASSSLSSYNEQFF. The CDR3 nucleotides read TGTGCCAGCAGTTCCCTTAGCTCCTACAATGAGCAGTTCTTC.

This clone was seen a handful of times. The rearrangement joins TRBV30 to TRBJ1-1, with D perhaps TRBD1 (5 bases). CDR3 length equals 15 residues. Germline loops: CDR1 GTSNPN, CDR2 SVGIG (reference sequence). The V end lost 8 bases, the J end lost 4 bases, and 23 bases lay between the germline ends. This CDR3 is CASQSPVGGVTEAFF. CDR3 in DNA: TGTGCCAGCCAGAGCCCCGTCGGGGGTGTCACTGAAGCTTTCTTT.

The rearrangement joins TRBV5-6 to TRBJ2-7; tentative D call: TRBD2 (5 bases). Trimming pared 1 base from V and 6 bases from J, leaving 20 bases between. The CDR3 is 16 residues long. CDR1 and CDR2 from the germline V gene are SGHDT and YYEEEE. In nucleotides, the CDR3 is TGTGCCAGCAGCTTGTTGGACCTCTCGACTGAGGGCGAGCAGTACTTC. Its translation: CASSLLDLSTEGEQYF.

This sequence joins TRBV5-1 and TRBJ2-3; D is perhaps TRBD2 (6 bases). The CDR3 is 13 residues long. CDR1 is SGHRS, CDR2 YFSETQ, per germline. Trimming took off 4 bases at V and 4 bases at J, with 10 bases between the two ends. CDR3 coding DNA: TGCGCCAGCAGCCCCCGGGGGTCAGATACGCAGTATTTT. This translates into CASSPRGSDTQYF.

This chain connects TRBV21-1 to TRBJ2-7. TRBV21-1 is listed as a pseudogene. The CDR3 spans 13 residues. The CDR3 DNA reads TGTGCCAGCAGCAAGCCCCAGACCTACGAGCAGTACGTC. Translation gives CASSKPQTYEQYV.

The gene calls are TRBV7-3 and TRBJ2-2; no clear D gene. Trimming shortened V by 2 bases and J by 4 bases, and 2 bases separated the two germline ends. The CDR3 length is 12 residues. Germline loops: CDR1 SGHTA, CDR2 FQGTGA. The CDR3 here is CASSLGTGELFF. The CDR3 nucleotides are TGTGCCAGCAGCTTAGGCACCGGGGAGCTGTTTTTT. Supplemented by reference TRBV7-3 and TRBJ2-2, the full variable domain reads GAGVSQTPSNKVTEKGKYVELRCDPISGHTALYWYRQSLGQGPEFLIYFQGTGAADDSGLPNDRFFAVRPEGSVSTLKIQRTERGDSAVYLCASSLGTGELFFGEGSRLTVL.

The chain is built from TRBV6-1 and TRBJ2-1, with a possible D match to TRBD2 (5 bases). Germline assignment: CDR1 MNHNS and CDR2 SASEGT. The CDR3 length is 18 residues. V gave up 2 bases and J gave up 2 bases, with 19 bases separating them. The CDR3 DNA reads TGTGCCAGCAGTGAAACCCTTTGGGGTAGCGCGACCTACAATGAGCAGTTCTTC. Translating gives CASSETLWGSATYNEQFF.